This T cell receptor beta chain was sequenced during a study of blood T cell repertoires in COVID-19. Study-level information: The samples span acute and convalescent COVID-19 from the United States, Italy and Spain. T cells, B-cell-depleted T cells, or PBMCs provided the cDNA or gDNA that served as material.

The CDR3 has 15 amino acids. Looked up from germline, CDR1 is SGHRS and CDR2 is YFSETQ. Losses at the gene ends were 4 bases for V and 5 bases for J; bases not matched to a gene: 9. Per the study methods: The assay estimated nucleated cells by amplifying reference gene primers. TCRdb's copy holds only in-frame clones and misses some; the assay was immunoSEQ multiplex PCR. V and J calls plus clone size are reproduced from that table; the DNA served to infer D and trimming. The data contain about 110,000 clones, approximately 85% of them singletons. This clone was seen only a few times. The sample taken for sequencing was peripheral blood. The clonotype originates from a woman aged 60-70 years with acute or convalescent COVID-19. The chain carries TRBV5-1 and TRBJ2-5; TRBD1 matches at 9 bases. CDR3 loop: CASSGGTGRAETQYF. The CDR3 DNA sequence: TGCGCCAGCAGCGGGGGGACAGGGAGAGCTGAGACCCAGTACTTC.